This T cell receptor (beta chain) was sequenced during a study of OX40 agonist ivuxolimab in advanced cancers. Study-wide background: Across the patients, intravenous ivuxolimab was delivered every 2 weeks at 0.01 to 10 mg/kg.

V lost 2 bases and J 3 bases, leaving 20 bases between the germline ends. This CDR3 contains 17 residues. Looked up from germline, CDR1 is SGHRS and CDR2 is YFSETQ. Some clones are missing from TCRdb's copy, which holds only in-frame ones; the method was immunoSEQ multiplex PCR. Of about 30,000 clones detected, approximately 90% appear once; the ten largest clones hold roughly 22%. The material sequenced was CD4+ or CD8+ T cells sorted from blood, taken in a trial of the OX40 agonist ivuxolimab. This chain uses TRBV5-1 with TRBJ1-1; D might be TRBD1 (5 bases). The TCR comes from an adult with an advanced solid tumor such as melanoma, head and neck, liver or kidney cancer. Written as DNA, the CDR3 is TGCGCCAGCAGCTTTCAGGCGGGAGGGGCAGTTGACACTGAAGCTTTCTTT. The encoded protein is CASSFQAGGAVDTEAFF.